These 11 T cell receptor beta chains were all obtained from the same sample, sequenced in a study of molecular identifiers for immune sequencing clone quantification. A single record per CDR3 protein comes from TCRdb applying MiXCR to the PCR reads. The repertoire holds 400,000 to 600,000 distinct CDR3 sequences, with about 25% as singletons. Sequenced input: naive CD8+ T cells from blood, with Jurkat cell RNA spiked in. The sample's subset: FACS-sorted CD8+CD4-CCR7+CD45RA+ naive T cells. The receptors originated from a human donor in good health. Some libraries in this study had Jurkat cell RNA spiked in.

This clonotype came up many times. The chain links TRBV24-1 to TRBJ2-3; TRBD2 matches 7 bases. The CDR3 runs to 15 residues. V was pared by 6 bases and J by 4 bases, with 9 bases of the junction left unmatched. CDR1 is KGHDR and CDR2 is SFDVKD in the germline V gene. CDR3 protein: CATSKEGGFADTQYF. CDR3 coding DNA: TGTGCCACCAGTAAGGAGGGAGGGTTTGCAGATACGCAGTATTTT.

This clonotype was detected ten times or more. This CDR3 reads CASSLDSGANQPQHF. In DNA, the CDR3 is TGTGCCAGCAGTTTAGATTCAGGGGCCAATCAGCCCCAGCATTTT. The chain couples TRBV6-5 to TRBJ1-5; TRBD1 might be the D (6 bases). This CDR3 has 15 residues. Germline-derived CDR1 and CDR2 are MNHEY and SVGAGI. The V end was cut by 4 bases, the J end by 3 bases, with 13 bases between.

This chain links TRBV12-3 or TRBV12-4 with TRBJ2-5, with 12 nucleotides matching TRBD2. This CDR3 region has 15 residues. V gave up 6 bases and J gave up 4 bases; unmatched junction bases: 6. CDR3 residues: CASRSTSGSRETQYF. The CDR3 region has the DNA TGTGCCAGCAGATCGACTAGCGGGAGTCGAGAGACCCAGTACTTC.

In this sample, this clonotype turned up a few times. This chain joins TRBV12-3 or TRBV12-4 and TRBJ2-7; perhaps D is TRBD1 or TRBD2 (5 bases each). This CDR3 comprises 12 residues. Trimming removed 4 bases from V and 6 bases from J, with 10 bases in between. CDR3 amino acids: CASSYGTAEQYF. The DNA of the CDR3 is TGTGCCAGCAGTTACGGGACGGCCGAGCAGTACTTC.

The V call is TRBV11-2, the J call TRBJ1-2; no firm D call. The V and J ends lost 2 bases and 5 bases respectively, with 9 bases between them. The germline gives CDR1 SGHAT, CDR2 FQNNGV. The CDR3 is 13 amino acids. For the CDR3, the DNA is TGTGCCAGCAGCTTAAACGAAAATTATGGCTACACCTTC. Amino acid sequence: CASSLNENYGYTF.

This clonotype was counted at least ten times. The chain joins TRBV4-3 to TRBJ2-7; D is possibly TRBD1 (5 bases). The CDR3 is made up of 15 amino acids. Trimming took off 0 bases at V and 4 bases at J, with 13 bases between the two ends. Per germline, CDR1 LGHNA and CDR2 YSLEER. CDR3 residues: CASSQDRQGMYEQYF. CDR3 nucleotides: TGCGCCAGCAGCCAAGATCGGCAGGGTATGTACGAGCAGTACTTC.

A note on this clonotype: Just one base apart from a much larger clone, this may be a read error. This is likely a read error, given that the CDR3 carries no conserved phenylalanine or tryptophan at its end. The rearrangement links TRBV4-3 to TRBJ2-7; D might be TRBD2 (5 bases). V lost 2 bases, J lost 2 bases, and 13 bases lay in between. Germline CDR1 is LGHNA and CDR2 is YSLEER. The CDR3 is 15 residues long. For the CDR3, the DNA is TGCGCCAGCAGCCAAAACTCCTTGGGAGCCTACGAGCAGTACCTC. It is translated as CASSQNSLGAYEQYL.

About this clonotype itself: The junction does not match germline at one end; this may be a read error. V and J are TRBV12-3 or TRBV12-4 and TRBJ2-7; TRBD1 might be the D (7 bases). The CDR3 is 18 residues long. The CDR3 coding sequence is TGTGCCAGCAGTCCCCCGCCGGGACAGCCCACCTGGGGGGACGAGCAGAACTTC. Translating gives CASSPPPGQPTWGDEQNF.

This clonotype was seen only a few times. The chain uses TRBV3-1 and TRBJ1-5; the match to TRBD1 covers 8 bases. This CDR3 is built from 15 residues. Germline V gene data show CDR1 as LGHDT and CDR2 as YNNKEL (reference sequence). Trimming cost V 3 bases and J 3 bases; bases outside gene matches: 4. The CDR3 here is CASSQDRANNQPQHF. CDR3 sequence (DNA): TGTGCCAGCAGCCAGGACAGGGCCAACAATCAGCCCCAGCATTTT.

This clonotype has a handful of counts. V usage is TRBV12-3 or TRBV12-4 and J usage is TRBJ2-5; 10 bases fit TRBD2. The V and J ends lost 4 bases and 9 bases, in that order; junction bases with no gene match: 23. The length of the CDR3 is 19 residues. DNA for the CDR3: TGTGCCAGCAGTTACGTCCGCGGTGATACAGCGGGGGGGAAGCGGGCCCAGTACTTC. It codes for CASSYVRGDTAGGKRAQYF.

This clonotype showed up just once. A much larger clone differs from this one at a single base, so this may be a read error. The chain couples TRBV7-9 to TRBJ2-7; D call uncertain. This CDR3 has 14 residues. CDR1 is SEHNR and CDR2 is FQNEAQ in the germline V gene (reference sequence). The CDR3 coding sequence is TGTGCCAGCAGCTTAGTTACGCGTCCGTTCGAGCTGTACTTC. It is translated as CASSLVTRPFELYF.